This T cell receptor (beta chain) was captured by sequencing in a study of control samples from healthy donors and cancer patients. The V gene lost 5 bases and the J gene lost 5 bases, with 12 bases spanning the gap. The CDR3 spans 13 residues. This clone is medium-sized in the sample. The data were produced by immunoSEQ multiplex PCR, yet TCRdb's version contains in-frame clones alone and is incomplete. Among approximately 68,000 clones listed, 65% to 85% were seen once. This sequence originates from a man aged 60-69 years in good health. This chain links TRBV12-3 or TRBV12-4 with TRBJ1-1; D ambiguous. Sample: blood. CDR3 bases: TGTGCCAGCAGTCCCGTTCTGCGGACTGAAGCTTTCTTT. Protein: CASSPVLRTEAFF.